These 26 T cell receptor beta chains were all obtained from the same sample, sequenced in a study of T cell repertoires in cytomegalovirus infection. Their cognate antigens are unknown. TCRdb reanalysed the reads using MiXCR and keeps one entry per CDR3 protein. The sample carries 95,000 to 150,000 distinct CDR3 sequences, approximately 30% recorded once. Sequencing was performed on CD8+ T cells from cultured PBMCs, taken from culture after CMV antigen stimulation. The receptors here all came from a human donor in good health (CMV status not recorded). Some clones in this sample may be carry-over from other donors' samples.

Here the CDR3 reads CASSSGNYGYTF. The CDR3 DNA is TGTGCCAGCAGTTCAGGGAACTATGGCTACACCTTC. The chain recombines TRBV27 with TRBJ1-2; tentatively, D is TRBD1 (5 bases). Trimming stripped 4 bases from V and 2 bases from J, with 5 bases between. CDR3 size: 12 residues. Per germline, CDR1 MNHEY and CDR2 SMNVEV (reference sequence).

J is TRBJ2-3 and V is TRBV5-6; TRBD1 is a possible D gene (5 bases). Trimming removed 3 bases from V and 7 bases from J, with 21 bases in between. The CDR3 is made up of 16 amino acids. Germline V lookup: CDR1 SGHDT, CDR2 YYEEEE. In nucleotides, the CDR3 is TGTGCCAGCAGCTCCCAAGCGACCGCAGGGAAAAATACGCAGTATTTT. Amino acid sequence: CASSSQATAGKNTQYF.

The chain employs TRBV7-6 and TRBJ2-5; 7 positions agree with TRBD1. Per germline, CDR1 SGHVS and CDR2 FNYEAQ. The CDR3 is 15 amino acids. With 6 bases clipped from V and 2 bases from J, the junction kept 9 bases outside the gene matches. CDR3 in DNA: TGTGCCAGCAGATCTGGACAGGCCGTTCAAGAGACCCAGTACTTC. This translates into CASRSGQAVQETQYF.

The V and J genes are TRBV5-6 and TRBJ2-2; unclear D gene. Germline values: CDR1 SGHDT, CDR2 YYEEEE. The CDR3 loop spans 15 amino acids. Trimming left V 2 bases short and J 0 bases short, with 8 bases between. The CDR3 bases are TGTGCCAGCAGCTTCACCATCGCGAACACCGGGGAGCTGTTTTTT. Protein sequence: CASSFTIANTGELFF.

V and J are TRBV11-2 and TRBJ2-7; 7 bases agree with TRBD1. V shed 5 bases, J shed 3 bases, and the junction held 4 bases outside the gene matches. This CDR3 region has 13 residues. Germline V gene lookup returns CDR1 SGHAT and CDR2 FQNNGV. CDR3 amino acids: CASSIGTVYEQYF. For the CDR3, the DNA is TGTGCCAGCAGCATCGGGACAGTCTACGAGCAGTACTTC.

The chain has TRBV18 and TRBJ1-3, with D unresolved. Trimming stripped 0 bases from V and 0 bases from J, with 18 bases between. The germline V gene has CDR1 KGHSH and CDR2 LQKENI. The CDR3 runs 19 residues. CDR3 sequence reads: CASSPPFFWFGDSGNTIYF. CDR3 DNA: TGTGCCAGCTCACCACCCTTTTTTTGGTTCGGCGACTCTGGAAACACCATATATTTT.

This clonotype came up many times. This rearrangement joins TRBV7-2 to TRBJ2-7, with a possible D match to TRBD1 (6 bases). The CDR3 consists of 18 residues. V lost 1 base, J lost 3 bases, and 22 bases lay in between. CDR1 and CDR2 (germline): SGHTA, FQGNSA. The CDR3 DNA reads as TGTGCCAGCAGCTTAGAGCACAGGGTTTTATCCAATTTCTACGAGCAGTACTTC. Amino acid sequence: CASSLEHRVLSNFYEQYF.

The chain is built from TRBV29-1 and TRBJ2-1; D possibly corresponds to TRBD1 (5 bases). This CDR3 contains 13 residues. Germline CDR1 SQVTM, CDR2 ANQGSEA. V was shortened by 4 bases and J by 2 bases, with 9 bases between the two germline ends. Here the CDR3 DNA reads TGCAGCGTTGTGGGCAGGGCCTACAATGAGCAGTTCTTC. Protein sequence: CSVVGRAYNEQFF.

The DNA of the CDR3 is TGTGCCAGCACTCCAGCGGGGGGCTACACAGATACGCAGTATTTT. This translates into CASTPAGGYTDTQYF. The J gene is TRBJ2-3, the V gene TRBV6-1; 9 bases are a match to TRBD2. The CDR3 is 15 amino acids. Germline CDR1 reads MNHNS; CDR2 reads SASEGT. After removal of 7 bases from V and 2 bases from J, the junction contained 7 bases not matched to a gene.

This chain joins TRBV12-3 or TRBV12-4 and TRBJ1-2; TRBD1 might be the D (5 bases). The germline V and J ends were trimmed by 3 bases and 2 bases, with 7 bases remaining between them. This CDR3 has 13 amino acids. Here the CDR3 reads CASSFDRNYGYTF. The CDR3 DNA is TGTGCCAGCAGTTTCGACAGAAACTATGGCTACACCTTC.

The chain uses TRBV28 and TRBJ2-3, with 9 bases identical to TRBD1. Trimming at V came to 6 bases and at J to 3 bases, leaving 10 bases not matched to a gene. The CDR3 is 16 residues long. CDR1 MDHEN and CDR2 SYDVKM come from the germline V gene. Here the CDR3 reads CASSWESGQGTDTQYF. The DNA for the CDR3 is TGTGCCAGCAGCTGGGAGAGTGGACAGGGGACAGATACGCAGTATTTT.

This clonotype was recorded a few times. CDR3 residues: CASSYSAYKLAGAEDEQFF. The CDR3 nucleotides are TGTGCCAGCAGTTACTCTGCCTATAAACTAGCGGGGGCTGAGGATGAGCAGTTCTTC. The rearrangement uses TRBV6-5 and TRBJ2-1; 11 nucleotides match TRBD2. With 0 bases clipped from V and 8 bases from J, the junction kept 15 bases outside the gene matches. The CDR3 spans 19 residues. In germline, CDR1 is MNHEY, CDR2 SVGAGI.

Only a few counts were recorded for this clonotype. V gene TRBV7-9 combines with J gene TRBJ2-2; possibly TRBD2 for D (5 bases). In germline, CDR1 is SEHNR, CDR2 FQNEAQ (reference sequence). V was clipped by 1 base and J by 4 bases, with 7 bases between them. The CDR3 runs 14 residues. The CDR3 DNA reads as TGTGCCAGCAGCTTAGTAACTAGCACCGGGGAGCTGTTTTTT. Amino acids: CASSLVTSTGELFF.

This clonotype came up a few times. The rearrangement links TRBV7-9 to TRBJ1-6; tentatively, D is TRBD1 (6 bases). V dropped 1 base and J dropped 0 bases, with 7 bases sitting between them. CDR1 and CDR2 from the germline V gene are SEHNR and FQNEAQ (reference sequence). This CDR3 contains 16 residues. The CDR3, as DNA: TGTGCCAGCAGCTTAGAAGGGGGCTCCTATAATTCACCCCTCCACTTT. Protein product: CASSLEGGSYNSPLHF.

The chain couples TRBV19 to TRBJ2-1, with no clear D. Per germline, CDR1 LNHDA and CDR2 SQIVND (reference sequence). The V end lost 5 bases, the J end lost 4 bases, and 9 bases lay between the germline ends. The CDR3 is made up of 13 amino acids. The CDR3 region has the DNA TGTGCCAGTAGTTCGACGGTTTACAATGAGCAGTTCTTC. Its translation: CASSSTVYNEQFF.

The sample holds a few counts of this clonotype. The chain carries TRBV4-3 and TRBJ2-1; 11 nucleotides agree with TRBD2. Germline V CDR1 and CDR2: LGHNA, YSLEER. The CDR3 has 20 amino acids. V trimming: 4 bases; J trimming: 0 bases; junction bases outside the gene matches: 14. The CDR3 reads CASSPMSRLAGGSSYNEQFF. The DNA of the CDR3 is TGCGCCAGCAGCCCGATGTCCAGGCTAGCGGGGGGTAGCTCCTACAATGAGCAGTTCTTC.

The V gene is TRBV15, the J gene TRBJ2-5; D is perhaps TRBD2 (7 bases). The CDR3 contains 16 residues. Trimming pared 3 bases from V and 5 bases from J, leaving 19 bases between. Germline CDR1 LNHNV, CDR2 YYDKDF (reference sequence). This CDR3 is CATSSMGRGSGETQYF. The CDR3 DNA reads as TGTGCCACCAGCAGCATGGGGAGGGGGTCCGGTGAGACCCAGTACTTC.

The V and J genes are TRBV24-1 and TRBJ2-2; the D gene is possibly TRBD1 (5 bases). The V end was cut by 4 bases, the J end by 0 bases, with 8 bases between. The CDR3 contains 15 residues. Per the germline V gene, CDR1 is KGHDR and CDR2 is SFDVKD. CDR3 in DNA: TGTGCCACCAGTGACGAACAGGCGAACACCGGGGAGCTGTTTTTT. Its protein product is CATSDEQANTGELFF.

This clonotype was found many times. This chain connects TRBV6-2 or TRBV6-3 to TRBJ1-1; D not certain. Germline CDR1 and CDR2: MNHEY and SVGEGT. This CDR3 spans 12 amino acids. Trimming took 5 bases from V and 4 from J, leaving 8 bases between them. The CDR3 sequence is CASSLLSTEAFF. The CDR3 DNA is TGTGCCAGCAGTCTTCTAAGCACTGAAGCTTTCTTT.

The chain combines TRBV6-2 or TRBV6-3 with TRBJ1-2; 8 nucleotides align to TRBD1. Losses at the gene ends were 6 bases for V and 4 bases for J; bases not matched to a gene: 10. This CDR3 has 15 residues. Germline V gene sequence: CDR1 MNHEY, CDR2 SVGEGT. DNA for the CDR3: TGTGCCAGCAGGGCAGGACAGGGACGTGGCTATGGCTACACCTTC. This sequence encodes CASRAGQGRGYGYTF.

In its sample, this clonotype was seen a few times. This chain joins TRBV4-1 and TRBJ2-5, with D unclear. V dropped 0 bases and J dropped 0 bases, with 8 bases sitting between them. The germline V gene encodes CDR1 MGHRA and CDR2 YSYEKL. The CDR3 runs to 15 residues. CDR3 amino acids: CASSQDQEYQETQYF. For the CDR3, the DNA is TGCGCCAGCAGCCAAGATCAAGAATACCAAGAGACCCAGTACTTC.

This sequence joins TRBV5-6 and TRBJ2-1; 9 nucleotides align to TRBD1. The CDR3 totals 14 residues. The V segment lost 2 bases and the J segment 8 bases; nucleotides outside the gene matches: 5. Germline V CDR1 and CDR2: SGHDT, YYEEEE. CDR3 loop: CASSFGDRVDEQFF. The CDR3 bases are TGTGCCAGCAGCTTTGGGGACAGGGTCGATGAGCAGTTCTTC.

The rearrangement links TRBV4-3 to TRBJ2-2, with TRBD1 matching 8 bases. The CDR3 has 15 residues. Trimming cost V 4 bases and J 5 bases; bases outside gene matches: 6. Germline CDR1 is LGHNA and CDR2 is YSLEER. The CDR3 is CASSPPGQDTGELFF. Here the CDR3 DNA reads TGCGCCAGCAGCCCTCCGGGACAGGATACCGGGGAGCTGTTTTTT.

This clonotype showed up just a few times. The chain joins TRBV12-3 or TRBV12-4 to TRBJ2-7; D is unclear. The germline V and J ends were trimmed by 5 bases and 6 bases, with 17 bases remaining between them. There are 14 residues in the CDR3. CDR3 sequence: CASSILDGDAEQYF. CDR3 DNA: TGTGCCAGCAGTATTCTGGACGGAGATGCCGAGCAGTACTTC.

Only a few counts were recorded for this clonotype. The chain combines TRBV19 with TRBJ2-7, with a tentative D call TRBD2 (6 bases). V was pared by 2 bases and J by 3 bases, with 17 bases between. CDR1 is LNHDA and CDR2 is SQIVND in the germline V gene (reference sequence). The CDR3 loop spans 16 amino acids. The CDR3 DNA reads TGTGCCAGTAGTATATCTACGGGACTTTTCAGCTACGAGCAGTACTTC. It yields the protein CASSISTGLFSYEQYF. The full variable domain, completed using reference TRBV19 and TRBJ2-7, is DGGITQSPKYLFRKEGQNVTLSCEQNLNHDAMYWYRQDPGQGLRLIYYSQIVNDFQKGDIAEGYSVSREKKESFPLTVTSAQKNPTAFYLCASSISTGLFSYEQYFGPGTRLTVT.

The rearrangement joins TRBV7-8 to TRBJ2-7; 10 nucleotides match TRBD1. This CDR3 has 13 amino acids. Germline values: CDR1 SGHVS, CDR2 FQNEAQ. Germline trimming cut 11 bases from V and 3 bases from J; bases unmatched to any gene: 7. The CDR3 DNA sequence: TGTGCCTCAACCGGGGACAGGGGCTACGAGCAGTACTTC. Translation: CASTGDRGYEQYF.